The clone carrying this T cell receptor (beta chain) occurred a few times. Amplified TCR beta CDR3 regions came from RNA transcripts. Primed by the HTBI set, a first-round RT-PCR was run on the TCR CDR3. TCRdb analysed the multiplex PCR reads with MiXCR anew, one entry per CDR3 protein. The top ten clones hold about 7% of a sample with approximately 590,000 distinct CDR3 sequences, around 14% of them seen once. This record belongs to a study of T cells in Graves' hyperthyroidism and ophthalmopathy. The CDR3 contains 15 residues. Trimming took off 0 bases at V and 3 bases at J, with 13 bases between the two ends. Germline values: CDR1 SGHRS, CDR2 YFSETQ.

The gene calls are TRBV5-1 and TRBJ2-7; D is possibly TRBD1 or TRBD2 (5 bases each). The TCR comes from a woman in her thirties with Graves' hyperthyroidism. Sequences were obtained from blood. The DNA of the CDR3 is TGCGCCAGCAGCTTGGCTCCAGGGAGAGGCTACGAGCAGTACTTC. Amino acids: CASSLAPGRGYEQYF.